This T cell receptor beta chain derives from a study of shared clonotypes between healthy human individuals. Points from the study as a whole: What naive subsets generally showed was a larger estimated richness than memory subsets showed. Sequencing depth was expected to affect clonotype sharing among donors.

Worth noting for this clone: Its antigen remains unknown.

Germline V CDR1 and CDR2: SGHDT, YYEEEE. The CDR3 spans 12 residues. The V gene lost 3 bases and the J gene lost 6 bases, with 10 bases spanning the gap. Terminally differentiated effector memory CD45RA+ cells were excluded by CCR7 positive selection of CD45RO-negative cells. Assay used: immunoSEQ multiplex PCR; TCRdb lists only in-frame clones, some missing. The profile covers hundreds of thousands of clones, with roughly 96% appearing a single time and roughly 0.12% taken by the ten largest. Input material: naive CD8+ T cells sorted from blood. This TCR was sampled from a woman aged 25 to 39 in good health. This chain links TRBV5-6 with TRBJ2-7; D is undetermined. CDR3 bases: TGTGCCAGCAGCTCGACGGCTACCGAGCAGTACTTC. Its translation: CASSSTATEQYF.